The T cell receptor beta chain under discussion was sequenced for a study of blood T cell repertoires in COVID-19 (dated by TCRdb to the early 2020s). About the full investigation: The collaborator samples originated in the United States, Italy and Spain and spanned the acute and convalescent phases of COVID-19. The prospective study material was composed of cDNA or gDNA derived from T cells, B-cell-depleted T cells, or PBMCs. Deeply sampled blood TCRbeta repertoires from subjects exposed to, actively infected with, or recovered from COVID-19 were included in the dataset. The repertoires were made available in a free public database intended to serve as a resource for research on the immune response to SARS-CoV-2. The samples were drawn from the first 160 participants of the ongoing ImmuneRACE study and from some 1,300 subjects provided by 6 global collaborators. Sample metadata almost always included a de-identified subject ID, COVID-19 status, age in years and sex. HLA class I and class II types, where available, came from metadata supplied by the sample provider rather than from assay-based typing. Study-level results and caveats: The amount of clinical and demographic metadata varied by source and participant and was provided uncurated.

Points on this clone: It lacks a known antigen. One base away there is no much larger clone; base qualities are not given.

The collaborating institutions used their own protocols to collect whole blood in K2EDTA tubes. For TCRbeta analysis, collaborators shipped samples in one of three forms: frozen whole blood, isolated PBMCs, or DNA extracted from either of those sample types. TCRbeta CDR3 regions were amplified from genomic DNA by means of the immunoSEQ Assay, a bias-controlled multiplex PCR. On the authors' methods: Nucleated cell counts per sample were estimated from amplification of reference gene primers within the assay. To quantify the absolute abundance of each unique TCRbeta CDR3 rearrangement, sequence reads were collapsed and filtered. For each sample, productive Simpson clonality was calculated as the square root of Simpson's diversity index over productive rearrangements. TCRdb retrieved this table from immuneACCESS and kept in-frame rearrangements only. Not all clones are present; in checked studies, unresolved V genes account for under half, and no reason is known for the remainder. V and J calls and clone size are copied from that table; D and trimming were computed from the DNA. The sample profile shows approximately 85,000 clones; 85% to 95% of them were found once. Roughly 6.4% of the sample comes from the top ten.

The CDR3 holds 14 amino acids from the cysteine to the phenylalanine. The read is trimmed to its CDR3 DNA, 42 bases read in frame from base 1. CDR1 and CDR2, per the germline V gene (reference sequence), are LNHDA and SQIVND. V trim: 6 bases; J trim: 4 bases; unmatched bases: 4. This TCR came from a woman in her sixties with active COVID-19. The source material was peripheral blood. The chain uses TRBV19 and TRBJ2-5; 11 bases in the middle match TRBD2. The DNA reads TGTGCCAGTAGACCGGGACTAGCGGCAGAGACCCAGTACTTC. Translation gives CASRPGLAAETQYF. With the portions outside the CDR3 filled from the reference TRBV19 and TRBJ2-5 genes, the complete variable region becomes DGGITQSPKYLFRKEGQNVTLSCEQNLNHDAMYWYRQDPGQGLRLIYYSQIVNDFQKGDIAEGYSVSREKKESFPLTVTSAQKNPTAFYLCASRPGLAAETQYFGPGTRLLVL.